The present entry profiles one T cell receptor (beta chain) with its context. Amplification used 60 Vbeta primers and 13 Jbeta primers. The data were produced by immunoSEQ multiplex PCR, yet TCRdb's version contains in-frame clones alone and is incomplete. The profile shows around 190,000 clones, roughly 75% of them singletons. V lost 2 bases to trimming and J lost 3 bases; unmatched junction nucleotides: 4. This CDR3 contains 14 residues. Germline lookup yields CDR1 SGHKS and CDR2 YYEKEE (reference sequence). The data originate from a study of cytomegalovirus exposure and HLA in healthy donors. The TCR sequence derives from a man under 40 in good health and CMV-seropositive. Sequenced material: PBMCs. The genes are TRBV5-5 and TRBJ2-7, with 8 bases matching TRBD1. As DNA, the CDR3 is TGTGCCAGCAGCTTATTGACAGGGGACTACGAGCAGTACTTC. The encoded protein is CASSLLTGDYEQYF. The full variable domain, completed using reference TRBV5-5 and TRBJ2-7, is DAGVTQSPTHLIKTRGQQVTLRCSPISGHKSVSWYQQVLGQGPQFIFQYYEKEERGRGNFPDRFSARQFPNYSSELNVNALLLGDSALYLCASSLLTGDYEQYFGPGTRLTVT.